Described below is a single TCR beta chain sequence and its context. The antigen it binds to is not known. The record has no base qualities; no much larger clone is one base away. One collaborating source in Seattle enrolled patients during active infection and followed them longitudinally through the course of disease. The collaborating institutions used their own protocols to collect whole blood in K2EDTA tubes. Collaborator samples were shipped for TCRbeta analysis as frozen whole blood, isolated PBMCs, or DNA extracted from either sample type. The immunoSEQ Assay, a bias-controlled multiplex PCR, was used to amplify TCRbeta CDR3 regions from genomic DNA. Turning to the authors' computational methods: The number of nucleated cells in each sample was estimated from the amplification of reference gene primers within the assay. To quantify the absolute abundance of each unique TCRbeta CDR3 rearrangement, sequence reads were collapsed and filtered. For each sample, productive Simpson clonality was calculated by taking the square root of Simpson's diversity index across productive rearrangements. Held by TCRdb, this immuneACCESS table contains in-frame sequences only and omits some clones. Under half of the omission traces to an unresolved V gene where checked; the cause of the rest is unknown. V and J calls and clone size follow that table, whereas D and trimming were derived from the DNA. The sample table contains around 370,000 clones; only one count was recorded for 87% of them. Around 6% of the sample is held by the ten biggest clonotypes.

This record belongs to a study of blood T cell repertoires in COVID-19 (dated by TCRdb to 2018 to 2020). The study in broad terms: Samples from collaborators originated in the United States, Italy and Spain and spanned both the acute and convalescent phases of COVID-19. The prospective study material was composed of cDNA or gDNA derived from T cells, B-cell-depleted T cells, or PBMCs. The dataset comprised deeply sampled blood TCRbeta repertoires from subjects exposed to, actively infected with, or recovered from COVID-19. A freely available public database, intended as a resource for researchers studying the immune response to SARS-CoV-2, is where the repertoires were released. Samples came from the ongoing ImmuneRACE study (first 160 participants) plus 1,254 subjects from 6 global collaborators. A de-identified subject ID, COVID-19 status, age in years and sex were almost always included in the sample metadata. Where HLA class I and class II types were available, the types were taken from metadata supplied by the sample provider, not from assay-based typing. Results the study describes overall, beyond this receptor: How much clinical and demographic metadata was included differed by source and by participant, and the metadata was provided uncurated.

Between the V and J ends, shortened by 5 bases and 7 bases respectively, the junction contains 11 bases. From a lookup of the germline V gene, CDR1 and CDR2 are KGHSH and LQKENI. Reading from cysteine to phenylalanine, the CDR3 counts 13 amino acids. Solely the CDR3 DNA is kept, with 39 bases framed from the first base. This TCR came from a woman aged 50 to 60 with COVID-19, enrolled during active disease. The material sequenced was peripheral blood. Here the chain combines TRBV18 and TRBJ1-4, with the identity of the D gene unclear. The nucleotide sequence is TGTGCCAGCTCATCGACTAACGGTGAAAAACTGTTTTTT. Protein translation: CASSSTNGEKLFF.